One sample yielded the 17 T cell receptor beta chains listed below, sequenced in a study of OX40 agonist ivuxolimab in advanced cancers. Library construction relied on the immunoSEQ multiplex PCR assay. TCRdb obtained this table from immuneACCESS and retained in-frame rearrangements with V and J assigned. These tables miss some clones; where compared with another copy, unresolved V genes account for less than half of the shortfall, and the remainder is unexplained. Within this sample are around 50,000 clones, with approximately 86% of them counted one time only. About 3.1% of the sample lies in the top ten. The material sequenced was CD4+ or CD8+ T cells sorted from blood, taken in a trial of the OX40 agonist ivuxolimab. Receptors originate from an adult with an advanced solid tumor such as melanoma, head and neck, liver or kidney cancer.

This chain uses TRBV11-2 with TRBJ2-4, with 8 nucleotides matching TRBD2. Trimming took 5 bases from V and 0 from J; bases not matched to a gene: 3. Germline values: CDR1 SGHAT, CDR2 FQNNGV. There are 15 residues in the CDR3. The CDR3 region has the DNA TGTGCCAGCAGCACTAGCGGCTTAGCCAAAAACATTCAGTACTTC. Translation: CASSTSGLAKNIQYF.

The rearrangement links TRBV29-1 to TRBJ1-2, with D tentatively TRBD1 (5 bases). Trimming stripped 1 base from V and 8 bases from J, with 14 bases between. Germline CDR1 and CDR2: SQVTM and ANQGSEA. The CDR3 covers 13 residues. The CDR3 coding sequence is TGCAGCGTTGAAGGGCGGGCCCGGGGGGGCTACACCTTC. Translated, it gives CSVEGRARGGYTF. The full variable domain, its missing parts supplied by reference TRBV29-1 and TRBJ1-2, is SAVISQKPSRDICQRGTSLTIQCQVDSQVTMMFWYRQQPGQSLTLIATANQGSEATYESGFVIDKFPISRPNLTFSTLTVSNMSPEDSSIYLCSVEGRARGGYTFGSGTRLTVV.

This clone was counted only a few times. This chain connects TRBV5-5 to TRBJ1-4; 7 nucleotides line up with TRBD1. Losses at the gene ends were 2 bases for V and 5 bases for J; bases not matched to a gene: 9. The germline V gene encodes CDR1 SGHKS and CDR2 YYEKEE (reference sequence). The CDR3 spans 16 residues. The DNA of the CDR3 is TGTGCCAGCAGCTTAACAAAGGGGGCCACGAATGAAAAACTGTTTTTT. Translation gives CASSLTKGATNEKLFF.

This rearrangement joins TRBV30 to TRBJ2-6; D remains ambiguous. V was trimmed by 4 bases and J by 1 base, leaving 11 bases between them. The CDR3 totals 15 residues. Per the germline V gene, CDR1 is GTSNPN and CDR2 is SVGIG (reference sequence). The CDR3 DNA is TGTGCCTGGACCAAGACGGTGTCTGGGGCCAACGTCCTGACTTTC. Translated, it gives CAWTKTVSGANVLTF.

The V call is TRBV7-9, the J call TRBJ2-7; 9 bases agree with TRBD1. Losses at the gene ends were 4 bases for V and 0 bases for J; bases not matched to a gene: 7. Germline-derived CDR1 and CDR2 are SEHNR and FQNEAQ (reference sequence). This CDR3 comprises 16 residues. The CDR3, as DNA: TGTGCCAGCAGCTCCTTCGGGACAGGGCGCTCCTACGAGCAGTACTTC. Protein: CASSSFGTGRSYEQYF.

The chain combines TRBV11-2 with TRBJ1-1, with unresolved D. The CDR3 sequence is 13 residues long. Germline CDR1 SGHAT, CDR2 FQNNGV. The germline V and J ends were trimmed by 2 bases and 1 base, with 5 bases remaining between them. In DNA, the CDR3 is TGTGCCAGCAGCTTATCGGGGAACACTGAAGCTTTCTTT. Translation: CASSLSGNTEAFF.

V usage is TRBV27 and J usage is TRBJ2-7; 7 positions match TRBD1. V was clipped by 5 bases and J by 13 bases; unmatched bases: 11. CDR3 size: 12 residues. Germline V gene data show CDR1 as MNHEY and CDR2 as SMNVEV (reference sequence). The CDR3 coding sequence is TGTGCCAGCAGTGAGGGGGCGGCCCAAGAATACTTC. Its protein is CASSEGAAQEYF.

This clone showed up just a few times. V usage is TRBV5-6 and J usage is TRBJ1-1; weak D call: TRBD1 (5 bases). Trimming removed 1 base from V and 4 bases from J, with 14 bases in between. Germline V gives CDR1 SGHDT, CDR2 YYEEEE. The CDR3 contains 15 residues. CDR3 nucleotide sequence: TGTGCCAGCAGCTTGTATGGGGGTCGGGGCACTGAAGCTTTCTTT. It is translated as CASSLYGGRGTEAFF.

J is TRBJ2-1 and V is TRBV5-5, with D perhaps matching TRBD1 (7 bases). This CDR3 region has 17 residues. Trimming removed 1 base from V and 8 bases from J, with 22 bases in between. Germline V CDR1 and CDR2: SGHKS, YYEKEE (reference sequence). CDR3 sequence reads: CASSLRLATGLIHEQFF. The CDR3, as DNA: TGTGCCAGCAGCTTGCGGCTAGCGACAGGGCTGATCCATGAGCAGTTCTTC.

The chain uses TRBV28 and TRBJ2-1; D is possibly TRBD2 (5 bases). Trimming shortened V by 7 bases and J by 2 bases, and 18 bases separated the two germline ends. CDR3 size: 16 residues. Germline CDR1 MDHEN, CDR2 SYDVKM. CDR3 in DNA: TGTGCCAGCACCCAGGACTTAAGGCGGACCTACAATGAGCAGTTCTTC. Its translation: CASTQDLRRTYNEQFF. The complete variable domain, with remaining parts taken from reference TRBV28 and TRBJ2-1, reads DVKVTQSSRYLVKRTGEKVFLECVQDMDHENMFWYRQDPGLGLRLIYFSYDVKMKEKGDIPEGYSVSREKKERFSLILESASTNQTSMYLCASTQDLRRTYNEQFFGPGTRLTVL.

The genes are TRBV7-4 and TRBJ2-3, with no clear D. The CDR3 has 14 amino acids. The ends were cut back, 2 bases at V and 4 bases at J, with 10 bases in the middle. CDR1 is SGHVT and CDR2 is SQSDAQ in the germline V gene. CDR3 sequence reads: CASSLISPPDTQYF. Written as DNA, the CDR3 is TGTGCCAGCAGCTTAATTTCACCGCCAGATACGCAGTATTTT.

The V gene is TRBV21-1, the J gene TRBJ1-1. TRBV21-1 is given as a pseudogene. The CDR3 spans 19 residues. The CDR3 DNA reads TGTGCCAGCAGCAAATCGCTAATTCGGAACCTCCTCGAGAACACTGAAGCTTTCTTT. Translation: CASSKSLIRNLLENTEAFF.

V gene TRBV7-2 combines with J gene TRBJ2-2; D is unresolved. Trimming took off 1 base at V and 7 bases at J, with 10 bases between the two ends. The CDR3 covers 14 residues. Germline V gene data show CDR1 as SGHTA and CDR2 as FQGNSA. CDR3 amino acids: CASSLVGGRGELFF. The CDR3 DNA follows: TGTGCCAGCAGCTTAGTCGGCGGCCGCGGGGAGCTGTTTTTT.

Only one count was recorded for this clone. The CDR3 nucleotides read TGTGCCAGCAAGGGGGACGACGTAGGAGGCTACACCTTC. Translating gives CASKGDDVGGYTF. V usage is TRBV2 and J usage is TRBJ1-2; D is perhaps TRBD1 (6 bases). Germline assignment: CDR1 SNHLY and CDR2 FYNNEI. The CDR3 length is 13 residues. The V end was cut by 7 bases, the J end by 8 bases, with 17 bases between.

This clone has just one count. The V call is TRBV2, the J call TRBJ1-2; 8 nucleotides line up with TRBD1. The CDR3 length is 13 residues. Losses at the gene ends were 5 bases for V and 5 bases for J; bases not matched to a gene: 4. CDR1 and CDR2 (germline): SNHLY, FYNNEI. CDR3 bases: TGTGCCAGCAGTATATACAGGGGGTATGGCTACACCTTC. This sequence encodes CASSIYRGYGYTF.

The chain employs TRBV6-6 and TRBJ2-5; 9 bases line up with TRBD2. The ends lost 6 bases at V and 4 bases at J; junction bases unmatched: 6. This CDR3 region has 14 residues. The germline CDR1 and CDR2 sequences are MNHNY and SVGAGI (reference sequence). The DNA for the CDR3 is TGTGCCAGCAGCTATAGCGGGGGAGGAGAGACCCAGTACTTC. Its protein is CASSYSGGGETQYF.

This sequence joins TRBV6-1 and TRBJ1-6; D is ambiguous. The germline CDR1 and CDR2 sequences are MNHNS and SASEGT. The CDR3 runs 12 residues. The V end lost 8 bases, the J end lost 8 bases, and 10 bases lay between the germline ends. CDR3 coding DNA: TGTGCCAGCGGTGTCCGAGATTCACCCCTCCACTTT. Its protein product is CASGVRDSPLHF.